The 10 T cell receptor beta chains below were found in one sample sequenced in a study of cytomegalovirus exposure and HLA in healthy donors. The PCR was carried out with 60 Vbeta primers and 13 Jbeta primers. Using immunoSEQ multiplex PCR, the repertoire was profiled, and TCRdb retains in-frame clones only, with some absent. The sample records about 200,000 clones, 70% to 80% being singletons. The material sequenced was PBMCs. The receptors derive from a male donor in good health and CMV-seropositive.

The chain couples TRBV2 to TRBJ2-4; D is ambiguous. The V end lost 0 bases, the J end lost 6 bases, and 6 bases lay between the germline ends. CDR1 is SNHLY and CDR2 is FYNNEI in the germline V gene. This CDR3 is 13 amino acids long. The CDR3 loop is CASSEAGRNIQYF. The CDR3 DNA reads TGTGCCAGCAGTGAAGCGGGCCGAAACATTCAGTACTTC. Variable domain in full (rest from reference TRBV2 and TRBJ2-4): EPEVTQTPSHQVTQMGQEVILRCVPISNHLYFYWYRQILGQKVEFLVSFYNNEISEKSEIFDDQFSVERPDGSNFTLKIRSTKLEDSAMYFCASSEAGRNIQYFGAGTRLSVL.

The chain is built from TRBV7-6 and TRBJ1-2, with 9 bases fitting TRBD1. The trim removed 3 bases at V and 2 bases at J, leaving 1 base unmatched. Germline loops: CDR1 SGHVS, CDR2 FNYEAQ. There are 14 residues in the CDR3. CDR3 sequence: CASSFGQGNYGYTF. The CDR3 region has the DNA TGTGCCAGCAGCTTCGGACAGGGGAACTATGGCTACACCTTC. The complete variable domain, with remaining parts taken from reference TRBV7-6 and TRBJ1-2, reads GAGVSQSPRYKVTKRGQDVALRCDPISGHVSLYWYRQALGQGPEFLTYFNYEAQQDKSGLPNDRFSAERPEGSISTLTIQRTEQRDSAMYRCASSFGQGNYGYTFGSGTRLTVV.

V usage is TRBV6-1 and J usage is TRBJ2-1, with D maybe TRBD2 (6 bases). The CDR3 runs to 15 residues. The germline V and J ends were trimmed by 5 bases and 0 bases, with 11 bases remaining between them. Per the germline V gene, CDR1 is MNHNS and CDR2 is SASEGT. CDR3 nucleotides: TGTGCCAGCAGTAGCGGGTTGAGCTCCTACAATGAGCAGTTCTTC. This gives the protein CASSSGLSSYNEQFF.

This clone was observed a few times. The CDR3 DNA reads TGCAGCGTTGCGAGGGGGGGGACTAGCACAGATACGCAGTATTTT. Translation gives CSVARGGTSTDTQYF. The chain carries TRBV29-1 and TRBJ2-3, with D perhaps TRBD2 (7 bases). There are 15 residues in the CDR3. The germline V and J ends were trimmed by 4 bases and 0 bases, with 14 bases remaining between them. From germline, CDR1 is SQVTM and CDR2 ANQGSEA.

The rearrangement uses TRBV11-2 and TRBJ2-1, with 8 positions matching TRBD2. Germline V gives CDR1 SGHAT, CDR2 FQNNGV. The CDR3 is 18 residues long. The V segment lost 1 base and the J segment 6 bases; nucleotides outside the gene matches: 14. CDR3 region: CASSLGSGGTSAFNEQFF. The CDR3 DNA reads TGTGCCAGCAGCTTAGGGTCGGGCGGGACTAGTGCGTTCAATGAGCAGTTCTTC.

This clone was counted only a few times. The chain is built from TRBV9 and TRBJ1-6, with D possibly being TRBD1 (5 bases). The ends were cut back, 2 bases at V and 4 bases at J, with 10 bases in the middle. The CDR3 sequence is 15 residues long. Germline V gene data show CDR1 as SGDLS and CDR2 as YYNGEE. DNA for the CDR3: TGTGCCAGCAGCGTTGGGGCTCAGTATAATTCACCCCTCCACTTT. It yields the protein CASSVGAQYNSPLHF. The complete variable domain, with remaining parts taken from reference TRBV9 and TRBJ1-6, reads DSGVTQTPKHLITATGQRVTLRCSPRSGDLSVYWYQQSLDQGLQFLIQYYNGEERAKGNILERFSAQQFPDLHSELNLSSLELGDSALYFCASSVGAQYNSPLHFGNGTRLTVT.

The rearrangement links TRBV5-1 to TRBJ2-5; 9 bases line up with TRBD2. The J call is doubtful: the DNA matches TRBJ2-7 better. Per germline, CDR1 SGHRS and CDR2 YFSETQ. The CDR3 is made up of 16 amino acids. The CDR3 here is CASSLGTSGSSYEQYF. CDR3 coding DNA: TGCGCCAGCAGCTTGGGTACTAGCGGGTCCTCCTACGAGCAGTACTTC.

V gene TRBV5-6 combines with J gene TRBJ2-5, with 11 bases identical to TRBD2. Germline CDR1 and CDR2: SGHDT and YYEEEE. The length of the CDR3 is 15 residues. Losses at the gene ends were 7 bases for V and 5 bases for J; bases not matched to a gene: 10. Here the CDR3 reads CASGAYGTSGETQYF. For the CDR3, the DNA is TGTGCCAGCGGTGCTTATGGGACTAGCGGCGAGACCCAGTACTTC. The whole variable domain, filled in from reference TRBV5-6 and TRBJ2-5, reads DAGVTQSPTHLIKTRGQQVTLRCSPKSGHDTVSWYQQALGQGPQFIFQYYEEEERQRGNFPDRFSGHQFPNYSSELNVNALLLGDSALYLCASGAYGTSGETQYFGPGTRLLVL.

This chain joins TRBV5-1 and TRBJ2-7; D unclear. Deletions cut 7 bases from V and 0 bases from J, with 14 bases between. This CDR3 spans 14 amino acids. CDR1 and CDR2 from the germline V gene are SGHRS and YFSETQ. CDR3 residues: CASHELGHSYEQYF. Here the CDR3 DNA reads TGCGCCAGCCACGAACTCGGTCACTCCTACGAGCAGTACTTC.

V gene TRBV7-9 combines with J gene TRBJ1-1, with a tentative D call TRBD1 (6 bases). Trimming shortened V by 5 bases and J by 7 bases, and 11 bases separated the two germline ends. In germline, CDR1 is SEHNR, CDR2 FQNEAQ (reference sequence). This CDR3 contains 12 residues. CDR3 residues: CASSDRTDEAFF. The CDR3 coding sequence is TGTGCCAGCAGCGATCGGACAGATGAAGCTTTCTTT.